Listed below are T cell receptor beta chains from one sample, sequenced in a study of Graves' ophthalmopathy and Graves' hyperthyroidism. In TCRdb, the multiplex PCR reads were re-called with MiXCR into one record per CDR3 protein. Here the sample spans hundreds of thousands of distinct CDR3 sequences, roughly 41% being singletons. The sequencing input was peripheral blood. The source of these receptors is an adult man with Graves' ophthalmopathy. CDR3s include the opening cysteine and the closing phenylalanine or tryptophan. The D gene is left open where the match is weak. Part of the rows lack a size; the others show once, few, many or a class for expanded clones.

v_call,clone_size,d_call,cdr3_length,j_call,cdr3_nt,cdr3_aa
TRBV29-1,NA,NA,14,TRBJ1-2,TGTGCCGGCAGTCGGGGGGCCGGGACCTATGGCTACACCTTC,CAGSRGAGTYGYTF
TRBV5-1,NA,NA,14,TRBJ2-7,TGCGCCAGCAGCTTGTATGAGGGTCCCTACGAGCAGTACTTC,CASSLYEGPYEQYF
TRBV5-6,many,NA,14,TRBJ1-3,TGTGCCAGCAGCCCTGCATGGAGAGGAAACACCATATATTTT,CASSPAWRGNTIYF
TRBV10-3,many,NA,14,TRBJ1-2,TGTGCCATCAATTCACCTGGGCAGGGAAACGGCTACACCTTC,CAINSPGQGNGYTF
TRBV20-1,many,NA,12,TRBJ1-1,TGCAGTGCTCCAGGCCTGAACACTGAAGCTTTCTTT,CSAPGLNTEAFF
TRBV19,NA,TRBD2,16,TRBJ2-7,TGTGCCAGTAGTAAGGGACTAGCGGGATGGACCTACGAGCAGTACTTC,CASSKGLAGWTYEQYF
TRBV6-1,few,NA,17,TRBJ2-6,TGTGCCAGCAGTGAAGCCTGGCATAACCCTGGGGCCAACGTCCTGACTTTC,CASSEAWHNPGANVLTF
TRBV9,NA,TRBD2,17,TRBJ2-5,TGTGTCAGCAGCGTAGCTACGGCGGGAGGGCCCCAAGAGACCCAGTACTTC,CVSSVATAGGPQETQYF
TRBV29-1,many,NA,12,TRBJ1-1,TGCAGCGTTGTTTGGACGGGCACTGAAGCTTTCTTT,CSVVWTGTEAFF
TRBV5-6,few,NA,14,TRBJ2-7,TGTGCCAGCAGCGTTCGGGCAGGCTCCTACGAGCAGTACTTC,CASSVRAGSYEQYF
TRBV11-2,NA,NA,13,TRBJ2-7,TGTGCCAGCAGCTTAAGGGTAACCTACGAGCAGCACTTC,CASSLRVTYEQHF
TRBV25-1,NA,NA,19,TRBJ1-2,TGTGCCAGCAGTGAGGTTAACAGCCAAGCGCGCCTGCGGAGCTATGGCTACACCTTC,CASSEVNSQARLRSYGYTF
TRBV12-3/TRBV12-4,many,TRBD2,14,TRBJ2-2,TGTGCCAGCACCCTAGCGGCAAACACCGGGGAGCTGTTTTTT,CASTLAANTGELFF
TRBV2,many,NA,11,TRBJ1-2,TGTGCCAGCAGTGACGGGCATGGCTACACCTTC,CASSDGHGYTF
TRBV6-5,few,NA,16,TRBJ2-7,TGTGCCAGCAGTGAAGATAATAGCGCCTCGACCTACGAGCAGTACTTC,CASSEDNSASTYEQYF
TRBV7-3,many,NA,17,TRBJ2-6,TGTGCCAGCAGCTTATCAGGGGTCATCTCTGGGGCCAACGTCCTGACTTTC,CASSLSGVISGANVLTF
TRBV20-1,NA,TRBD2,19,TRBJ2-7,TGCAGTGCTAGATCAGGGGAATTTCAAATAGCGGGGGCGAACTACGAGCAGTACTTC,CSARSGEFQIAGANYEQYF
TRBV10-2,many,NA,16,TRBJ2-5,TGCGCCAGCAGTGATAAAAGGCAGTCGTACCAAGAGACCCAGTACTTC,CASSDKRQSYQETQYF
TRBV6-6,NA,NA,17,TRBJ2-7,TGTGCCAGCAGTTATCTGAGACCGGGACGGCGCTCCTACGAGCAGTACTTC,CASSYLRPGRRSYEQYF
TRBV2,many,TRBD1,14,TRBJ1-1,TGTGCCAGCAGTAAGGACAGGCGGTTCGCTGAAGCTTTCTTT,CASSKDRRFAEAFF
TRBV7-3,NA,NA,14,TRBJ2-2,TGTGCCAGCAGCTTGGAGATTGGCATCGGGGAGCTGTTTTTT,CASSLEIGIGELFF
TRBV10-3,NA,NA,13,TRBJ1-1,TGTGCCAGCAGTACCCAAGAGGGAACTGAAGCTTTCTTT,CASSTQEGTEAFF